The TCR beta chain under discussion was sequenced for a study of T cells in Graves' hyperthyroidism and ophthalmopathy. Study at large: Peripheral blood was obtained at initial diagnosis, preceding any treatment.

Any patient presenting with uncontrolled infection, other autoimmune disease, pregnancy or lactation was left out. This clonotype was observed at least ten times. Its antigen is not known. Amplification targeted TCR beta CDR3 regions from RNA transcripts. Researchers ran a first-round RT-PCR on the TCR CDR3 using the HTBI primer set. TCRdb analysed the multiplex PCR reads with MiXCR anew, one entry per CDR3 protein. Of tens of thousands of distinct CDR3 sequences listed, approximately 50% are singletons. Points from the study as a whole: Ophthalmopathy got predicted by the model a median roughly 6.1 months before its onset.

Material: blood. This clonotype originated in a woman aged 60-70 years with Graves' ophthalmopathy.

CDR3 DNA: TGTGCCAGCAGCTTAGCCTGGAACCGCAGCGGGGATACGCAGTATTTT. It specifies CASSLAWNRSGDTQYF. The chain has TRBV5-6 and TRBJ2-3; a possible D gene is TRBD2 (6 bases). From germline, CDR1 is SGHDT and CDR2 YYEEEE. CDR3 length: 16 residues. The V gene lost 2 bases and the J gene lost 6 bases, with 19 bases spanning the gap.